This is a list of T cell receptor beta chains from one sample in a study of early T cells in non-severe SARS-CoV-2 infection. TCRdb analysed the 5' RACE reads with MiXCR anew, one entry per CDR3 protein. Here the sample spans about 38,000 distinct CDR3 sequences, over 3.5% being singletons. Sequencing input: whole blood. These receptor sequences come from an adult who was a healthcare worker with PCR-confirmed SARS-CoV-2 infection or an uninfected control (not recorded which). Both conserved end residues are part of each CDR3. Fields, in order: clone size, CDR3 length, J gene, V gene, D gene, CDR3 protein, CDR3 DNA. The D gene is left open where the match is weak. Clone size appears in some rows only: once, few, many, or a class for an expanded clone.

clone_size: many
cdr3_length: 13
j_call: TRBJ1-6
v_call: TRBV27
d_call: NA
cdr3_aa: CASSLTRDSPLHF
cdr3_nt: TGTGCCAGCAGTTTAACCAGAGATTCACCCCTCCACTTT

clone_size: NA
cdr3_length: 11
j_call: TRBJ1-1
v_call: TRBV29-1
d_call: NA
cdr3_aa: CSVVGNTEAFF
cdr3_nt: TGCAGCGTTGTGGGGAACACTGAAGCTTTCTTT

clone_size: many
cdr3_length: 14
j_call: TRBJ2-1
v_call: TRBV20-1
d_call: NA
cdr3_aa: CSARQGTTNNEQFF
cdr3_nt: TGCAGTGCTAGACAGGGCACTACTAACAATGAGCAGTTCTTC

clone_size: many
cdr3_length: 14
j_call: TRBJ1-1
v_call: TRBV6-6
d_call: NA
cdr3_aa: CASSSGRMNTEAFF
cdr3_nt: TGTGCCAGCAGTTCCGGACGGATGAACACTGAAGCTTTCTTT

clone_size: NA
cdr3_length: 14
j_call: TRBJ1-5
v_call: TRBV18
d_call: NA
cdr3_aa: CASSPVGAGQPQHF
cdr3_nt: TGTGCCAGCTCACCAGTCGGGGCGGGTCAGCCCCAGCATTTT

clone_size: NA
cdr3_length: 14
j_call: TRBJ2-2
v_call: TRBV12-3/TRBV12-4
d_call: TRBD1
cdr3_aa: CASSLTGGNGELFF
cdr3_nt: TGTGCCAGCAGTTTAACAGGGGGCAACGGGGAGCTGTTTTTT

clone_size: few
cdr3_length: 14
j_call: TRBJ1-1
v_call: TRBV6-5
d_call: NA
cdr3_aa: CASSYWGRGTEAFF
cdr3_nt: TGTGCCAGCAGTTACTGGGGCCGGGGCACTGAAGCTTTCTTT

clone_size: many
cdr3_length: 11
j_call: TRBJ1-1
v_call: TRBV30
d_call: NA
cdr3_aa: CAWNRNTEAFF
cdr3_nt: TGTGCCTGGAACCGTAACACTGAAGCTTTCTTT

clone_size: many
cdr3_length: 17
j_call: TRBJ2-7
v_call: TRBV3-2
d_call: NA
cdr3_aa: CASSQAGLRTGGFEQYF
cdr3_nt: TGTGCCAGCAGCCAAGCGGGCCTCCGGACAGGGGGATTTGAGCAGTACTTC

clone_size: many
cdr3_length: 14
j_call: TRBJ1-1
v_call: TRBV18
d_call: NA
cdr3_aa: CASSLPNMNTEAFF
cdr3_nt: TGTGCCAGCTCTCTACCTAACATGAACACTGAAGCTTTCTTT

clone_size: many
cdr3_length: 14
j_call: TRBJ1-5
v_call: TRBV10-3
d_call: TRBD1
cdr3_aa: CAISERDRKEPQHF
cdr3_nt: TGTGCCATCAGTGAGCGGGACAGGAAAGAGCCCCAGCATTTT

clone_size: many
cdr3_length: 17
j_call: TRBJ1-6
v_call: TRBV6-5
d_call: NA
cdr3_aa: CASSSESGSSYNSPLHF
cdr3_nt: TGTGCCAGCAGTTCAGAGTCCGGGAGCTCCTATAATTCACCCCTCCACTTT

clone_size: many
cdr3_length: 17
j_call: TRBJ2-1
v_call: TRBV12-3/TRBV12-4
d_call: NA
cdr3_aa: CASSLSASQRFYNEQFF
cdr3_nt: TGTGCCAGCAGTTTGTCCGCGAGCCAGAGGTTCTACAATGAGCAGTTCTTC

clone_size: many
cdr3_length: 14
j_call: TRBJ1-2
v_call: TRBV2
d_call: NA
cdr3_aa: CASSPPGLLYGYTF
cdr3_nt: TGTGCCAGCAGCCCGCCGGGTCTCCTCTATGGCTACACCTTC

clone_size: NA
cdr3_length: 11
j_call: TRBJ2-5
v_call: TRBV5-1
d_call: NA
cdr3_aa: CASSLQGPKYF
cdr3_nt: TGCGCCAGCAGCTTGCAGGGGCCCAAGTACTTC

clone_size: many
cdr3_length: 14
j_call: TRBJ1-4
v_call: TRBV20-1
d_call: NA
cdr3_aa: CSATPRATNEKLFF
cdr3_nt: TGCAGTGCTACCCCTAGGGCAACTAATGAAAAACTGTTTTTT

clone_size: many
cdr3_length: 15
j_call: TRBJ1-5
v_call: TRBV19
d_call: NA
cdr3_aa: CASSGGVLGGQPQHF
cdr3_nt: TGTGCCAGTAGTGGAGGGGTCCTAGGCGGTCAGCCCCAGCATTTT

clone_size: few
cdr3_length: 12
j_call: TRBJ1-6
v_call: TRBV5-4
d_call: NA
cdr3_aa: CASSLDAAPLHF
cdr3_nt: TGTGCCAGCAGCTTGGATGCGGCACCCCTCCACTTT

clone_size: NA
cdr3_length: 18
j_call: TRBJ2-3
v_call: TRBV27
d_call: TRBD1
cdr3_aa: CASSLFGTGGAGTDTQYF
cdr3_nt: TGTGCCAGCAGTTTATTTGGGACAGGGGGCGCCGGCACAGATACGCAGTATTTT

clone_size: medium-sized
cdr3_length: 15
j_call: TRBJ1-2
v_call: TRBV29-1
d_call: TRBD1
cdr3_aa: CSVEGFGQGVGGYTF
cdr3_nt: TGCAGCGTTGAAGGTTTCGGACAGGGGGTAGGTGGCTACACCTTC

clone_size: many
cdr3_length: 15
j_call: TRBJ2-3
v_call: TRBV5-1
d_call: NA
cdr3_aa: CASSLWGPSTDTQYF
cdr3_nt: TGCGCCAGCAGCTTGTGGGGGCCTAGCACAGATACGCAGTATTTT

clone_size: many
cdr3_length: 16
j_call: TRBJ2-3
v_call: TRBV19
d_call: TRBD2
cdr3_aa: CASSMAGGGRGDTQYF
cdr3_nt: TGTGCCAGTAGTATGGCTGGCGGGGGGCGGGGAGATACGCAGTATTTT

clone_size: NA
cdr3_length: 14
j_call: TRBJ1-1
v_call: TRBV18
d_call: NA
cdr3_aa: CASSPTQGGTEASF
cdr3_nt: TGTGCCAGCTCACCAACCCAGGGTGGCACTGAAGCTTCCTTT

clone_size: many
cdr3_length: 14
j_call: TRBJ2-6
v_call: TRBV5-1
d_call: NA
cdr3_aa: CASSDSSGANVLTF
cdr3_nt: TGCGCCAGCAGCGACAGCTCTGGGGCCAACGTCCTGACTTTC

clone_size: many
cdr3_length: 16
j_call: TRBJ1-1
v_call: TRBV30
d_call: TRBD1
cdr3_aa: CAWSGGSGQWNTEAFF
cdr3_nt: TGTGCCTGGAGTGGTGGATCGGGACAGTGGAACACTGAAGCTTTCTTT

clone_size: NA
cdr3_length: 13
j_call: TRBJ2-3
v_call: TRBV4-1
d_call: NA
cdr3_aa: CASSITGTDTQYF
cdr3_nt: TGCGCCAGCAGCATAACGGGGACAGATACGCAGTATTTT